This T cell receptor beta chain was captured by sequencing in a study of blood T cell repertoires in COVID-19. Overall study context: From the United States, Italy and Spain came samples of acute and convalescent COVID-19. In each case, the material was cDNA or gDNA derived from T cells, B-cell-depleted T cells, or PBMCs.

Original analysis: By means of reference gene primer amplification, nucleated cell counts were estimated. Profiling relied on immunoSEQ multiplex PCR, and the TCRdb table lists in-frame clones only, not all of them. V, J and clone size derive from that table, while D and trimming were established from the DNA sequence. Here the sample spans 60,000 to 70,000 clones, roughly 83% being singletons. The V segment lost 2 bases and the J segment 8 bases; nucleotides outside the gene matches: 10. Germline V gene data show CDR1 as SGHRS and CDR2 as YFSETQ. The CDR3 has 15 amino acids. The chain combines TRBV5-1 with TRBJ2-4; 7 nucleotides align to TRBD1. Sequencing was done on a sample of peripheral blood. This sequence was found in a man in his forties or fifties with active COVID-19. Written as DNA, the CDR3 is TGCGCCAGCAGCTTATCCGACAGGGTGGGGGACATTCAGTACTTC. Amino acids: CASSLSDRVGDIQYF.